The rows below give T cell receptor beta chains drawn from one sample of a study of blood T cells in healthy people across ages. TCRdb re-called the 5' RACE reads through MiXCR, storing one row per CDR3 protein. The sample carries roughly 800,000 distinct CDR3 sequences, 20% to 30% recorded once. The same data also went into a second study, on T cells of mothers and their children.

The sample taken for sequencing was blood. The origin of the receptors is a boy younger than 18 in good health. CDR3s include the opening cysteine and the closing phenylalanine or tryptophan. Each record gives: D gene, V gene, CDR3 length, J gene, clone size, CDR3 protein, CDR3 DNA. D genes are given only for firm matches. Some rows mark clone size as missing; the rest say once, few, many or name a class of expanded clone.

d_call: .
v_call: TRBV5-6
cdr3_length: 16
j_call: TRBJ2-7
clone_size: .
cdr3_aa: CASSQGTWTEAYEQYF
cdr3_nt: TGTGCCAGCAGCCAGGGTACCTGGACAGAGGCCTACGAGCAGTACTTC

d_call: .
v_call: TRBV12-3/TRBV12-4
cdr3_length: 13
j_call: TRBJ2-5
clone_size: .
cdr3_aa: CASSSGGDKTQYF
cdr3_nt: TGTGCCAGCAGTTCCGGGGGAGATAAGACCCAGTACTTC

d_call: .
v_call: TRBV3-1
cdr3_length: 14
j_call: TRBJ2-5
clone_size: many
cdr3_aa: CASSLAGEQETQYF
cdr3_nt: TGCGCCAGCAGCTTGGCAGGGGAACAAGAGACCCAGTACTTC

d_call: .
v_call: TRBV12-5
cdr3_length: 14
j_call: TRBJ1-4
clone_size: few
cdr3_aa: CASGGQLTNEKLFF
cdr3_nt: TGTGCTAGTGGCGGACAGCTAACTAATGAAAAACTGTTTTTT

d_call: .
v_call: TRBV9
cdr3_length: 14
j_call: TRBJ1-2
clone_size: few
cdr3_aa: CASSVSSSREGYTF
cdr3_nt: TGTGCCAGCAGCGTCTCCTCCAGCCGCGAGGGCTACACCTTC

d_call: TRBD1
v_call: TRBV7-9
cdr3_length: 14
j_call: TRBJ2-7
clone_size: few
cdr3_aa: CASSLQGQHYEQYF
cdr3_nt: TGTGCCAGCAGCTTACAGGGACAGCATTACGAGCAGTACTTC

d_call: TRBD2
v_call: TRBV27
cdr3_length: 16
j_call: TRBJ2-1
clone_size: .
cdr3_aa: CASSALLAGKIDEQFF
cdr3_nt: TGTGCCAGCAGTGCCTTACTAGCGGGGAAGATAGATGAGCAGTTCTTC

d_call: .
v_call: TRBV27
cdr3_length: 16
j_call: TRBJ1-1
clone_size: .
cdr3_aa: CASSPWRTAMNTEAFF
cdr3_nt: TGTGCCAGCAGTCCATGGCGGACAGCTATGAACACTGAAGCTTTCTTT

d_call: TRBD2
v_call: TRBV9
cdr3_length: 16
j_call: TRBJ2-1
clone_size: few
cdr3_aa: CTSSVGSGGPRGEQFF
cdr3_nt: TGTACCAGCAGCGTAGGTAGCGGGGGCCCCAGGGGTGAGCAGTTCTTC

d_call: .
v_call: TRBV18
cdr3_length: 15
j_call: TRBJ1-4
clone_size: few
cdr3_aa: CASSPLTGTNEKLFF
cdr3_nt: TGTGCCAGCTCACCACTGACAGGAACTAATGAAAAACTGTTTTTT

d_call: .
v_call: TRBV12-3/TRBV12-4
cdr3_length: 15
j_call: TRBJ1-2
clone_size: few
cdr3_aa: CASSPVGQHLRGYTF
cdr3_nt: TGTGCCAGCAGCCCCGTGGGGCAGCACCTTCGGGGCTACACCTTC

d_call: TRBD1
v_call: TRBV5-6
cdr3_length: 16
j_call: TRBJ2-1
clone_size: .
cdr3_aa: CASSRTGAPHLNEQFF
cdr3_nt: TGTGCCAGCAGCCGGACAGGGGCACCCCATCTCAATGAGCAGTTCTTC

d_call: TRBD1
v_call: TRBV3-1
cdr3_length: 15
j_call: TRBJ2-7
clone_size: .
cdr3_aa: CASSPSGTGFYEQYF
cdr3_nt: TGTGCCAGCAGCCCGTCCGGGACAGGATTTTACGAGCAGTACTTC

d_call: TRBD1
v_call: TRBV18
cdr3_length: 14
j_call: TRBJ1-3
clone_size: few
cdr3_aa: CASFRQGAGNTIYF
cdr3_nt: TGTGCCAGTTTTCGACAGGGGGCTGGAAACACCATATATTTT

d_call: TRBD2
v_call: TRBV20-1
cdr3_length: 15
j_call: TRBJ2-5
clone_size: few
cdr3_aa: CSARETSSREETQYF
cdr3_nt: TGCAGTGCTAGGGAGACTAGCAGCAGGGAAGAGACCCAGTACTTC

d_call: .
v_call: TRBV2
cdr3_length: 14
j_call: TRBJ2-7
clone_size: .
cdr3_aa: CASKEGGPAYEQYF
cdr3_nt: TGTGCCAGCAAGGAGGGGGGTCCAGCCTACGAGCAGTACTTC

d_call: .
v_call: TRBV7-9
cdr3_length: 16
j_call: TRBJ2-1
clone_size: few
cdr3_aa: CASSSLAQSSCNEQFF
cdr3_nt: TGTGCCAGCAGCTCTCTAGCGCAAAGCTCCTGCAATGAGCAGTTCTTC

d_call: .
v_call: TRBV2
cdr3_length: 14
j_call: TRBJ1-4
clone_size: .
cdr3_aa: CASSGDGRNEKLFF
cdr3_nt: TGTGCCAGCAGTGGCGACGGCCGGAATGAAAAACTGTTTTTT

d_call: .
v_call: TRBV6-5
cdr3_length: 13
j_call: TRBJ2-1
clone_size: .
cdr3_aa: CASTRDVHNEQFF
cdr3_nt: TGTGCCAGCACCAGGGACGTACACAATGAGCAGTTCTTC

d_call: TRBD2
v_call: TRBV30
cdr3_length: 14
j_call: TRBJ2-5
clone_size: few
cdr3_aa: CAWSVGGGSKTQYF
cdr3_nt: TGTGCCTGGAGTGTAGGCGGGGGGTCAAAGACCCAGTACTTC

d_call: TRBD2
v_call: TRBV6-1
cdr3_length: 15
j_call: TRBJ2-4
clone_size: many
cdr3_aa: CASRTGLLAKNIQYF
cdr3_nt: TGTGCCAGCAGGACGGGACTACTAGCCAAAAACATTCAGTACTTC

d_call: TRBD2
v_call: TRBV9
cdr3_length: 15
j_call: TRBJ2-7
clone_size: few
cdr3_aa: CASSVESGGLYEQYF
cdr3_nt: TGTGCCAGCAGCGTAGAAAGCGGGGGCCTTTACGAGCAGTACTTC

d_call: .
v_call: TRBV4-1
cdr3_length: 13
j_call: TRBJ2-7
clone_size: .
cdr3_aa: CASSQTVTYEQYF
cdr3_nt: TGCGCCAGCAGCCAAACAGTGACTTACGAGCAGTACTTC

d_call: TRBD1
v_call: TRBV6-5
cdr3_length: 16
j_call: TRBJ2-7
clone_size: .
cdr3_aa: CASSYSMGQGTYEQYF
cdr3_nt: TGTGCCAGCAGTTACTCGATGGGACAGGGAACCTACGAGCAGTACTTC

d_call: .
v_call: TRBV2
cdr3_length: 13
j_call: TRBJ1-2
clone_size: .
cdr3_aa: CASSGLAGAGYTF
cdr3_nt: TGTGCCAGCAGTGGACTCGCAGGGGCGGGCTACACCTTC

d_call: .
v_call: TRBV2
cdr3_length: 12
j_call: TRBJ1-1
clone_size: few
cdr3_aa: CARGTKNTEAFF
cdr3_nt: TGTGCCCGCGGGACAAAAAACACTGAAGCTTTCTTT

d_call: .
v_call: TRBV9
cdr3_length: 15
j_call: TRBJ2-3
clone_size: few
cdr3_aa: CASSFRDTETDTQYF
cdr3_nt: TGTGCCAGCAGCTTTCGGGACACTGAAACAGATACGCAGTATTTT

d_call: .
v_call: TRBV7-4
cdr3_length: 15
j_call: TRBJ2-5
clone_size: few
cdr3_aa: CANPAQRVLSETQYF
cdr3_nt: TGTGCCAATCCCGCACAGCGGGTCCTTTCGGAGACCCAGTACTTC

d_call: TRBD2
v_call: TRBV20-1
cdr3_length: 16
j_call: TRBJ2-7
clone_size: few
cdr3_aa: CSARSPLGGISYEQYF
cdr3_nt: TGCAGTGCTAGATCTCCCCTCGGGGGGATCTCCTACGAGCAGTACTTC

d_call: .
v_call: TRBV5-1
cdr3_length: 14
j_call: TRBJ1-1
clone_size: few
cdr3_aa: CASSLDRVLAEAFF
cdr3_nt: TGCGCCAGCAGCTTGGACAGGGTTCTCGCTGAAGCTTTCTTT

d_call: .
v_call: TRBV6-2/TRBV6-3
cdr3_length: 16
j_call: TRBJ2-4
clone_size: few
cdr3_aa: CASLAAGLDGENIQYF
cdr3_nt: TGTGCCAGCCTTGCAGCCGGCCTCGACGGGGAAAACATTCAGTACTTC

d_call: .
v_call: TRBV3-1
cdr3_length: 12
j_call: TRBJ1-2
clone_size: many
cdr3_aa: CASSGTPHGYTF
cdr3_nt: TGTGCATCCTCCGGGACACCCCATGGCTACACCTTC

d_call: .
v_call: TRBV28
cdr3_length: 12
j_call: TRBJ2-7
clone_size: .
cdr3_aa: CAINRVGYEQYF
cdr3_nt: TGTGCCATCAACAGGGTAGGCTACGAGCAGTACTTC

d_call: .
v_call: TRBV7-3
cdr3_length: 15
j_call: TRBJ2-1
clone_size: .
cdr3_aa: CASSLSGTDYNEQFF
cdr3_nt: TGTGCCAGCAGTTTGTCCGGGACGGACTACAATGAGCAGTTCTTC

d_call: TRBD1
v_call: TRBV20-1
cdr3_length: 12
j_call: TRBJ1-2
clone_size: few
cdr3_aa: CSARGGQPGYTF
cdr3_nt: TGCAGTGCTAGAGGGGGACAGCCTGGCTACACCTTC

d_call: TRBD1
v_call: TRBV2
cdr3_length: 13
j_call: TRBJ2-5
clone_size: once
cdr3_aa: CASTGTGIKTQYF
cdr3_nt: TGTGCCAGCACCGGGACAGGGATAAAGACCCAGTACTTC

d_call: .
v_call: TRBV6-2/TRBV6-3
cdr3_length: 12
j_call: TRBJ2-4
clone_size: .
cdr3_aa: CASSNAKNIQYF
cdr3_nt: TGTGCCAGCAGTAACGCTAAAAACATTCAGTACTTC

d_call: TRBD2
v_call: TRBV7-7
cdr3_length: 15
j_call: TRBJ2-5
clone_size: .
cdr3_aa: CASSPILTSSGTQYF
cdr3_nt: TGTGCCAGCAGTCCCATCCTAACTTCTAGCGGGACCCAGTACTTC

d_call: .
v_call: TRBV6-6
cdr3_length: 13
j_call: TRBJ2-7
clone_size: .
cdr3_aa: CASSYSGYNEQYF
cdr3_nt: TGTGCCAGCAGTTACTCGGGATATAACGAGCAGTACTTC